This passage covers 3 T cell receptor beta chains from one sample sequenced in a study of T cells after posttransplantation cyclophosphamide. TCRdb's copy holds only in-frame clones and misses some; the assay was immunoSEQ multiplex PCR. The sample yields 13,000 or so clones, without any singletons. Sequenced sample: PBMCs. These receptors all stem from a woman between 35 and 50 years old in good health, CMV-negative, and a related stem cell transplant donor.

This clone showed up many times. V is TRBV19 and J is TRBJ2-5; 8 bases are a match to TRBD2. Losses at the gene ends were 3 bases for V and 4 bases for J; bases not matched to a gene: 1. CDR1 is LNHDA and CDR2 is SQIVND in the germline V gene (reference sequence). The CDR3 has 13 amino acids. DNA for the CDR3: TGTGCCAGTAGTATCCTAGCGGGAGAGACCCAGTACTTC. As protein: CASSILAGETQYF.

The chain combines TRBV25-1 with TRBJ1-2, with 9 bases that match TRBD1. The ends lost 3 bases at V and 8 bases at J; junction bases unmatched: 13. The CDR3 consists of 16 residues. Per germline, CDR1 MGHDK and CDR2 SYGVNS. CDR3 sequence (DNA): TGTGCCAGCAGTGACCTGGGACAGGGAAGGAGAAAGGGCTACACCTTC. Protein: CASSDLGQGRRKGYTF.

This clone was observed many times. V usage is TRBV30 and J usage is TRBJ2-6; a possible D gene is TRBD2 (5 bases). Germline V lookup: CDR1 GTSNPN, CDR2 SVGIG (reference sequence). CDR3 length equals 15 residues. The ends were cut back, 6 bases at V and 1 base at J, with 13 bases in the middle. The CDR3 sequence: CACPGKMSGANVLTF. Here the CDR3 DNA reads TGTGCCTGCCCGGGGAAAATGTCTGGGGCCAACGTCCTGACTTTC.